Listed here is a single T cell receptor (beta chain). CDR1 and CDR2 from the germline V gene are SEHNR and FQNEAQ (reference sequence). V lost 1 base and J lost 1, with 7 bases in between. This CDR3 region has 14 residues. This sample is part of a study of cytomegalovirus exposure and HLA in healthy donors. The PCR ran on 60 Vbeta and 13 Jbeta primers. Measured with immunoSEQ multiplex PCR; TCRdb has only the in-frame clones, and not every one. Found here are around 91,000 clones, over 75% of them singletons; the top ten hold about 4.2%. The chain couples TRBV7-9 to TRBJ1-1; a possible D gene is TRBD1 (5 bases). The TCR comes from a male donor in good health and CMV-seropositive. The sequencing sample was made of PBMCs. CDR3 in amino acids: CASSLGGKNTEAFF. CDR3 nucleotide sequence: TGTGCCAGCAGCTTAGGGGGCAAGAACACTGAAGCTTTCTTT.